Listed here are 6 T cell receptor beta chains from one sample, sequenced in a study of T-cell reconstitution after alpha-beta-depleted transplantation in children. As it was prepared, the TCRbeta library received unique molecular identifiers. TCRdb itself ran the PCR reads through MiXCR, one entry per CDR3 protein. The table has about 870,000 distinct CDR3 sequences, approximately 15% seen once. The sequencing here drew on PBMCs, mostly from graft donor cells, taken 360 days after TCRalphabeta/CD19-depleted stem cell transplant. Receptor source: a male patient aged 5 to 17 who had a stem cell transplant for acute lymphoblastic leukemia, so the T cells may come from the graft donor.

This clonotype appeared a few times. The chain couples TRBV2 to TRBJ1-5; D is undetermined. V was shortened by 4 bases and J by 7 bases, with 17 bases between the two germline ends. The CDR3 covers 15 residues. Germline V gene lookup returns CDR1 SNHLY and CDR2 FYNNEI. CDR3 region: CASSGNAQGLQPQHF. For the CDR3, the DNA is TGTGCCAGCAGTGGGAACGCCCAAGGGTTGCAGCCCCAGCATTTT.

This clonotype was recorded a few times. This chain joins TRBV6-1 and TRBJ2-1; tentatively, D is TRBD2 (6 bases). Germline values: CDR1 MNHNS, CDR2 SASEGT. This CDR3 is 16 amino acids long. V dropped 7 bases and J dropped 5 bases, with 21 bases sitting between them. The CDR3 coding sequence is TGTGCCAGCACCTTTATTCCTAGCGCCAACGACAATGAGCAGTTCTTC. It is translated as CASTFIPSANDNEQFF.

This clonotype was seen many times. This chain connects TRBV27 to TRBJ2-7; 7 bases line up with TRBD2. The CDR3 extends over 16 amino acids. V was pared by 5 bases and J by 5 bases, with 15 bases of the junction left unmatched. Germline CDR1 MNHEY, CDR2 SMNVEV (reference sequence). The CDR3 is CASSIRLAGAVNEQYF. The DNA for the CDR3 is TGTGCCAGCAGTATCAGACTAGCTGGAGCGGTTAACGAGCAGTACTTC.

The V call is TRBV3-1, the J call TRBJ2-1; the D is unclear. This CDR3 region has 17 residues. The germline CDR1 and CDR2 sequences are LGHDT and YNNKEL (reference sequence). Trimming removed 0 bases from V and 2 bases from J, with 14 bases in between. CDR3 in DNA: TGTGCCAGCAGCCAAGAGTGGCAGCGCCCAGCCTACAATGAGCAGTTCTTC. The encoded protein is CASSQEWQRPAYNEQFF.

V is TRBV7-6 and J is TRBJ1-1; tentatively, D is TRBD1 (5 bases). The CDR3 contains 16 residues. V shed 1 base and J shed 1 base, with 13 bases lying between them. Germline V gene data show CDR1 as SGHVS and CDR2 as FNYEAQ. The CDR3 DNA follows: TGTGCCAGCAGCTTAGGGGACCCTCGGGAGAACACTGAAGCTTTCTTT. As protein: CASSLGDPRENTEAFF.

Ten or more counts support this clonotype. The V and J genes are TRBV10-3 and TRBJ1-1; 9 bases are shared with TRBD1. The CDR3 covers 13 residues. Germline trimming cut 9 bases from V and 0 bases from J; bases unmatched to any gene: 2. Germline V lookup: CDR1 ENHRY, CDR2 SYGVKD. In nucleotides, the CDR3 is TGTGCCATGGGACAGGGTCTGAACACTGAAGCTTTCTTT. It translates to CAMGQGLNTEAFF.